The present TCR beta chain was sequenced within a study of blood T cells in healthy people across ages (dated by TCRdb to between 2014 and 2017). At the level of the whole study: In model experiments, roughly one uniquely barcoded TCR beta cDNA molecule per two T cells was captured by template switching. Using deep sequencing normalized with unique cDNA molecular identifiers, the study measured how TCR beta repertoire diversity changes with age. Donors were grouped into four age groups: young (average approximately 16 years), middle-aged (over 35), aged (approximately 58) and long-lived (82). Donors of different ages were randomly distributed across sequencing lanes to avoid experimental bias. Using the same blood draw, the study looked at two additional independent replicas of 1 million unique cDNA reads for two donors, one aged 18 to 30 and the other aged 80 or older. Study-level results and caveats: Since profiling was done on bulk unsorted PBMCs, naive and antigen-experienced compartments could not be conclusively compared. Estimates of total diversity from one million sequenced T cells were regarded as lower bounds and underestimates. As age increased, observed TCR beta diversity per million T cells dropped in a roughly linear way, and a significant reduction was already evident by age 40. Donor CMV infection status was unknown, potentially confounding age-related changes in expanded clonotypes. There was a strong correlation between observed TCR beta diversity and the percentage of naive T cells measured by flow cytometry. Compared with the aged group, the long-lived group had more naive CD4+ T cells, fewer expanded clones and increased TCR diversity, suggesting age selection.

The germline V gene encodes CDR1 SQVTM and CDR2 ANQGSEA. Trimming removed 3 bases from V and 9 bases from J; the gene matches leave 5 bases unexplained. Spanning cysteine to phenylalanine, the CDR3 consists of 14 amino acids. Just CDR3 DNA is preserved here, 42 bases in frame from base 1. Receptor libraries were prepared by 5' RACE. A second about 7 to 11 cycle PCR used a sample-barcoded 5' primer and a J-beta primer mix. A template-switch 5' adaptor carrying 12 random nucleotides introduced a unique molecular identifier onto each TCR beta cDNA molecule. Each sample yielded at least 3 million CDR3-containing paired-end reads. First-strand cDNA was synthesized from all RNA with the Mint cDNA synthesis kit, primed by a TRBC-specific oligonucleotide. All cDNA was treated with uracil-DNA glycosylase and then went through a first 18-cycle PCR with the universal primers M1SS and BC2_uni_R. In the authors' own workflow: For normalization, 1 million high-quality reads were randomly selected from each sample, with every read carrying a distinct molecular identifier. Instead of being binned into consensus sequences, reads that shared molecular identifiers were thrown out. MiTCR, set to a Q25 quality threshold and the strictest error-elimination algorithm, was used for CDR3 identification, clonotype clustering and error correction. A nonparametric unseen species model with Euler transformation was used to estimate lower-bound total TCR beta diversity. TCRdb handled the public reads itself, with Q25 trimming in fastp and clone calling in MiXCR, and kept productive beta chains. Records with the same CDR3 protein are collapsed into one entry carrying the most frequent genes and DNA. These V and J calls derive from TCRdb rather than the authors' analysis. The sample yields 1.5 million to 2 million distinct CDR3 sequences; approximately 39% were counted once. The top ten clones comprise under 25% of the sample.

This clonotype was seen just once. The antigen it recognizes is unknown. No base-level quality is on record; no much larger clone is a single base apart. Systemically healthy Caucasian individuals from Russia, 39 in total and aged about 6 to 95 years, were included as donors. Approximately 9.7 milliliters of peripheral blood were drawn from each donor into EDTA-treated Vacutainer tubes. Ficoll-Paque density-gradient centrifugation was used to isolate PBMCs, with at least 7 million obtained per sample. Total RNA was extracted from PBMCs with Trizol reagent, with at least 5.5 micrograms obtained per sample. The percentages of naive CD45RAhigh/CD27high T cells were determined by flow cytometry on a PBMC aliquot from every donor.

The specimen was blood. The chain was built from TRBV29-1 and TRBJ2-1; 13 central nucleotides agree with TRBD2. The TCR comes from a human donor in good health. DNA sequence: TGCAGCGTTGATACTAGCGGGGGGGCGGGTGAGCAGTTCTTC. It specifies CSVDTSGGAGEQFF.